This T cell receptor beta chain is from a study of tumor-infiltrating lymphocytes in oesophageal squamous cell carcinoma. TCRdb passed the PCR reads through MiXCR, listing each CDR3 protein once. The data hold roughly 15,000 distinct CDR3 sequences, with roughly 49% observed a single time. On this clonotype itself: Compared with germline, one end of the junction differs, possibly owing to a read error.

The CDR3 is made up of 15 amino acids. Per germline, CDR1 SSHAT and CDR2 FNYEAQ (reference sequence). This chain connects TRBV7-7 to TRBJ1-1; no definite D call. This clonotype was obtained from a male donor with esophageal squamous cell carcinoma. The sequencing sample was made of esophageal tumor tissue. Here the CDR3 DNA reads TGTGCTAGCAGCTTAGCGCGACAAAGAACCACTGAAGCTTTCTTT. Translated, it gives CASSLARQRTTEAFF.